Sequencing of this T cell receptor beta chain was carried out in a study of cytomegalovirus exposure and HLA in healthy donors. V was trimmed by 0 bases and J by 10 bases, leaving 10 bases between them. Germline-derived CDR1 and CDR2 are MNHNS and SASEGT. This CDR3 is built from 13 residues. The study's findings and limits: Overall, 164 TCR beta chains were annotated as cytomegalovirus-associated.

The table came from immunoSEQ multiplex PCR; TCRdb's copy has only in-frame clones and leaves some out. The data hold about 200,000 clones, with 70% to 85% observed a single time. This clone was picked up one time. Its specificity is not known. The source material was PBMCs. The source is a woman in her twenties or thirties in good health and CMV-seropositive. The chain combines TRBV6-1 with TRBJ2-1; D remains unclear. The CDR3 reads CASSEALQREQFF. CDR3 DNA: TGTGCCAGCAGTGAAGCGCTTCAGAGGGAGCAGTTCTTC.